The clone carrying this TCR beta chain was detected ten times or more. This specimen comes from a study of identical twins. Unique molecular identifiers were present on the cDNA, which also gained a universal primer site by template switching. TCRdb redid the calling of the 5' RACE reads with MiXCR, one entry per CDR3 protein. The sample yields nearly 900,000 distinct CDR3 sequences, roughly 12% seen once. There were only healthy Caucasians among the donors. Germline V CDR1 and CDR2: SGHTA, FQGNSA. CDR3 size: 15 residues. V trimming: 7 bases; J trimming: 3 bases; junction bases outside the gene matches: 11. The data also belong to a second study, concerning yellow fever vaccine responses in identical twins. From that paper: The T cell response to vaccination in identical twins was reportedly partly convergent and partly personalized.

The receptor was isolated from a woman aged 18-29 years in good health. Material for sequencing was PBMCs. V is TRBV7-2 and J is TRBJ1-1; 7 nucleotides agree with TRBD1. The DNA of the CDR3 is TGTGCCAGCAAGCAAAACAGGGGAGGGTACACTGAAGCTTTCTTT. It translates to CASKQNRGGYTEAFF.